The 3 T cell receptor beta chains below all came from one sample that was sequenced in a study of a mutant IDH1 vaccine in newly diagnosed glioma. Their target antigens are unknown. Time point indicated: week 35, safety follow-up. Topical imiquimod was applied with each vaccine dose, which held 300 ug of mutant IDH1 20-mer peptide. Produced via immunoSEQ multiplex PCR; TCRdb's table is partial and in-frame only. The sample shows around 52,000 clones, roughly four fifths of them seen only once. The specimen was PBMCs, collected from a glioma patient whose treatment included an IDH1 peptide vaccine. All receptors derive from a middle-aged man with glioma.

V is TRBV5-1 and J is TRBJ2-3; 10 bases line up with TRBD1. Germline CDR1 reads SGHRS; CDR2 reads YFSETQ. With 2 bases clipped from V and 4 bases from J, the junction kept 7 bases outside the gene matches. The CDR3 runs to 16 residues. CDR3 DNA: TGCGCCAGCAGCTTTACCTTAGGACAGGGGGCAGATACGCAGTATTTT. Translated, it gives CASSFTLGQGADTQYF.

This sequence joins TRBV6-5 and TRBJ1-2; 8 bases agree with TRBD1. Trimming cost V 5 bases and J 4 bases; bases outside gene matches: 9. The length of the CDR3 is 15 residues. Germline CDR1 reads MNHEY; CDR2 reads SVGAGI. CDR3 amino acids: CASSPSGTGSYGYTF. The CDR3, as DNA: TGTGCCAGCAGTCCCAGCGGGACAGGTTCCTATGGCTACACCTTC.

The CDR3 nucleotides read TGTGCCAGCAGCTTAGAGGACAGGCCGGATGAGCAGTTCTTC. Translation: CASSLEDRPDEQFF. J is TRBJ2-1 and V is TRBV7-9; TRBD1 matches 7 bases. The V gene end was trimmed by 1 base and the J gene end by 8 bases; junction bases not matched to a gene: 5. The CDR3 has 14 residues. Germline V gene sequence: CDR1 SEHNR, CDR2 FQNEAQ (reference sequence).